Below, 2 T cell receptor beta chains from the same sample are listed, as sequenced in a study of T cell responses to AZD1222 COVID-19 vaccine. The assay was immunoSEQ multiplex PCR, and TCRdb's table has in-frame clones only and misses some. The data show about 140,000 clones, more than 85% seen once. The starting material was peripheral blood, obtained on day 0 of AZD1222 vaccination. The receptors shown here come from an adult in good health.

The CDR3 coding sequence is TGTGCCAGCAGTACCGGGACAGGGGGAGAGCAGTACTTC. It is translated as CASSTGTGGEQYF. V is TRBV6-5 and J is TRBJ2-7; 11 bases match TRBD1. V shed 5 bases, J shed 7 bases, and the junction held 4 bases outside the gene matches. From germline, CDR1 is MNHEY and CDR2 SVGAGI. The CDR3 extends over 13 amino acids.

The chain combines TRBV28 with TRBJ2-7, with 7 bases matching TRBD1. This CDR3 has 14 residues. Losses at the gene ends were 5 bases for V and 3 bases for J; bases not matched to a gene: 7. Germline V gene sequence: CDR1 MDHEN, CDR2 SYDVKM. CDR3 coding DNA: TGTGCCAGCAGTAAACGGGACAGCGACTACGAGCAGTACTTC. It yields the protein CASSKRDSDYEQYF.